This TCR beta chain was retrieved from a study of blood T cell repertoires in COVID-19. Sequencing used immunoSEQ multiplex PCR; TCRdb keeps in-frame clones, though not all of them. This table holds about 480,000 clones, roughly nine tenths found once. The ends were cut back, 5 bases at V and 4 bases at J, with 27 bases in the middle. Germline V gives CDR1 SGHVS, CDR2 FQNEAQ. The CDR3 is 18 residues long. Sequencing used PBMCs or T cells enriched from blood (not recorded which). The genes are TRBV7-8 and TRBJ2-7; D perhaps matches TRBD1 (6 bases). This clonotype originated in a woman aged 18 to 35 with acute COVID-19. CDR3 in amino acids: CASSPLRINRAWGYEQYF. The CDR3 nucleotides read TGTGCCAGCAGCCCTTTACGGATCAACAGGGCATGGGGGTACGAGCAGTACTTC.